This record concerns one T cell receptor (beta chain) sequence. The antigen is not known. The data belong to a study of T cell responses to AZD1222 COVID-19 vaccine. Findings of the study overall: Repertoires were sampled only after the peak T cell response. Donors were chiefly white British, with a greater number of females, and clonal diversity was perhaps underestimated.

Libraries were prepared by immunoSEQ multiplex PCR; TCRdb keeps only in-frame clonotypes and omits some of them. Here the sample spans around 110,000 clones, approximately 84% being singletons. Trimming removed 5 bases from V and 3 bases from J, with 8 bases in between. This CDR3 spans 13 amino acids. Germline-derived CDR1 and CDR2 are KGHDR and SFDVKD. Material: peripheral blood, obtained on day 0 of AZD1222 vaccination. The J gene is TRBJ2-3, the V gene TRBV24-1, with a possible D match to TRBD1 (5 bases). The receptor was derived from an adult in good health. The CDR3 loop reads CATSGQGTDTQYF. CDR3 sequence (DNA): TGTGCCACCAGTGGGCAGGGAACAGATACGCAGTATTTT.